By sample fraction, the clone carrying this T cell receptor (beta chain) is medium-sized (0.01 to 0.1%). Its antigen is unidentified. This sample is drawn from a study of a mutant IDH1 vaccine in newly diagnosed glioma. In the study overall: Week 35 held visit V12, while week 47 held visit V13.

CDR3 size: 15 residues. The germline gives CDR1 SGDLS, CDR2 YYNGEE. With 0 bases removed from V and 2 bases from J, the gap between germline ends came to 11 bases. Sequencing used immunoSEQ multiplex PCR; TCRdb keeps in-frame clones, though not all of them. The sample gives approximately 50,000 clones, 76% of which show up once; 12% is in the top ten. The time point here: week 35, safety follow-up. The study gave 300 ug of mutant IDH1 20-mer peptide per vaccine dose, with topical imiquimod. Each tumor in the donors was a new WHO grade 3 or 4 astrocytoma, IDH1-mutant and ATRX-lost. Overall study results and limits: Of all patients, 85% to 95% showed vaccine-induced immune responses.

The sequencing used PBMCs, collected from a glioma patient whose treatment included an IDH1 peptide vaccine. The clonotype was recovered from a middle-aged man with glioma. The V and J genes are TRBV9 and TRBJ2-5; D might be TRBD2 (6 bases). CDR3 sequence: CASSVGGEPQETQYF. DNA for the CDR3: TGTGCCAGCAGCGTAGGGGGGGAGCCGCAAGAGACCCAGTACTTC.